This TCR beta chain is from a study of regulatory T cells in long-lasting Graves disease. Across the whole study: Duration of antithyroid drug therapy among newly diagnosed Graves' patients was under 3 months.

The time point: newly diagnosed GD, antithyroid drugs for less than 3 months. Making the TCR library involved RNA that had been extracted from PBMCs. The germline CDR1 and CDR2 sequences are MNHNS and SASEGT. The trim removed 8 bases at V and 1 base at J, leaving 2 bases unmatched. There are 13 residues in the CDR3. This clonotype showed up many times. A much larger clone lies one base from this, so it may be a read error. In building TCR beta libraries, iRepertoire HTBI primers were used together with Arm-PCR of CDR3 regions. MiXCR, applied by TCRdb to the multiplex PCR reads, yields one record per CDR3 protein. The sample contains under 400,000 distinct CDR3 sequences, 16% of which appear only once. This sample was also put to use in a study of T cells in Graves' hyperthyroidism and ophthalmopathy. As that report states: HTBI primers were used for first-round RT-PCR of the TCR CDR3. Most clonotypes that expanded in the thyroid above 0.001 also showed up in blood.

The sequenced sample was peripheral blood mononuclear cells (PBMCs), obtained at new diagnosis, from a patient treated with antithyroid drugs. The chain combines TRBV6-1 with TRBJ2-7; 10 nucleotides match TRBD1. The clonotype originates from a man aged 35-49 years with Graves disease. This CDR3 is CASRDRGSYEQYF. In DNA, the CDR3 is TGTGCCAGCCGGGACAGGGGTTCCTACGAGCAGTACTTC.